A single sample gave rise to the 26 T cell receptor beta chains below, sequenced in a study of shared clonotypes between healthy human individuals. Clones were sequenced by immunoSEQ multiplex PCR, and TCRdb holds only the in-frame ones, with some missing. There are approximately 2,000,000 clones in the sample; just under 95% occur only once, and 0.3% to 0.4% lies in the top ten. The sample comprised naive CD4+ T cells from PBMCs. The subset: CD45RA+ positively selected. The receptors were gathered from a man younger than 30 in good health. Some clones in this sample may be carry-over from other donors' samples.

V usage is TRBV6-1 and J usage is TRBJ2-7; D call uncertain. There are 14 residues in the CDR3. Germline V gives CDR1 MNHNS, CDR2 SASEGT. V shed 8 bases and J shed 0 bases, with 14 bases lying between them. The CDR3 loop reads CASVLGQSSYEQYF. The CDR3 DNA follows: TGTGCCAGCGTCCTTGGGCAGAGCTCCTACGAGCAGTACTTC.

The genes are TRBV7-2 and TRBJ2-7; TRBD1 matches at 9 bases. The germline CDR1 and CDR2 sequences are SGHTA and FQGNSA. Trimming removed 3 bases from V and 3 bases from J; junction bases left unmatched: 6. This CDR3 comprises 15 residues. The CDR3 loop is CASSFGQGSFYEQYF. In nucleotides, the CDR3 is TGTGCCAGCAGCTTCGGACAGGGGAGCTTCTACGAGCAGTACTTC.

This clone was observed once. The rearrangement joins TRBV19 to TRBJ2-3; 8 bases line up with TRBD1. With V trimmed by 6 bases and J by 3 bases, 8 bases remained unmatched. The CDR3 extends over 15 amino acids. The germline gives CDR1 LNHDA, CDR2 SQIVND (reference sequence). The CDR3 DNA follows: TGTGCCAGTAGACGACAGGGGATTTCGACAGATACGCAGTATTTT. Residues: CASRRQGISTDTQYF.

This sequence joins TRBV7-2 and TRBJ2-1; TRBD2 aligns across 11 bases. This CDR3 has 15 residues. Germline CDR1 is SGHTA and CDR2 is FQGNSA. V trimming: 2 bases; J trimming: 9 bases; junction bases outside the gene matches: 6. The CDR3 sequence: CASSLLLAGAAEQFF. CDR3 sequence (DNA): TGTGCCAGCAGCTTACTACTAGCGGGAGCGGCTGAGCAGTTCTTC.

The genes are TRBV7-2 and TRBJ1-5, with D unresolved. The CDR3 covers 13 residues. The ends were cut back, 1 base at V and 6 bases at J, with 7 bases in the middle. CDR1 and CDR2 (germline): SGHTA, FQGNSA. CDR3 sequence reads: CASSLGWAQPQHF. In DNA form, the CDR3 reads TGTGCCAGCAGCTTAGGGTGGGCTCAGCCCCAGCATTTT.

This clone is a singleton in its sample. The chain is built from TRBV19 and TRBJ1-5; possibly TRBD1 for D (5 bases). There are 15 residues in the CDR3. V was clipped by 3 bases and J by 6 bases, with 15 bases between them. In germline, CDR1 is LNHDA, CDR2 SQIVND (reference sequence). The CDR3 sequence: CASSMFTQGIQPQHF. CDR3 coding DNA: TGTGCCAGTAGTATGTTTACTCAGGGAATTCAGCCCCAGCATTTT.

Notes on this clone: Other DNA sequences in the sample encode the same CDR3. In DNA, the CDR3 is TGTGCCAGCAGTGTTCCGAGCAATCAGCCCCAGCATTTT. Translated: CASSVPSNQPQHF. This chain connects TRBV6-1 to TRBJ1-5, with D unresolved. CDR3 length: 13 residues. The germline gives CDR1 MNHNS, CDR2 SASEGT. Between the trimmed V and J ends, which lost 4 bases and 1 base, there was a span of 5 bases.

The chain employs TRBV7-8 and TRBJ1-1; D call uncertain. CDR3 size: 17 residues. Trimming removed 5 bases at V and 1 base at J, with 20 bases between. From germline, CDR1 is SGHVS and CDR2 FQNEAQ. The CDR3 region is CASSPQRLRRGNTEAFF. The CDR3 bases are TGTGCCAGCAGCCCACAGAGACTGAGGCGGGGGAACACTGAAGCTTTCTTT.

There are a few counts of this clone. The V gene is TRBV7-6, the J gene TRBJ1-1; TRBD1 might be the D (5 bases). CDR1 is SGHVS and CDR2 is FNYEAQ in the germline V gene. V dropped 5 bases and J dropped 0 bases, with 10 bases sitting between them. This CDR3 is built from 14 residues. CDR3 bases: TGTGCCAGCAGCCCGGGACCGCTGAACACTGAAGCTTTCTTT. This codes for CASSPGPLNTEAFF.

J is TRBJ2-7 and V is TRBV5-1; tentatively, D is TRBD2 (6 bases). Germline-derived CDR1 and CDR2 are SGHRS and YFSETQ. The CDR3 extends over 14 amino acids. V lost 3 bases and J lost 2, with 12 bases in between. CDR3 DNA sequence: TGCGCCAGCAGCTCGGGAGAGATTCCCTACGAGCAGTACTTC. Its translation is CASSSGEIPYEQYF.

The rearrangement uses TRBV7-2 and TRBJ1-5; 7 bases fit TRBD1. CDR1 SGHTA and CDR2 FQGNSA come from the germline V gene. The CDR3 sequence is 14 residues long. V shed 5 bases and J 5 bases; nucleotides not matched to a gene: 6. The CDR3 region is CASSRGTVDQPQHF. The CDR3 DNA is TGTGCCAGCAGCAGAGGGACAGTAGATCAGCCCCAGCATTTT. The full variable domain, in which reference TRBV7-2 and TRBJ1-5 provide the parts outside the CDR3, is GAGVSQSPSNKVTEKGKDVELRCDPISGHTALYWYRQSLGQGLEFLIYFQGNSAPDKSGLPSDRFSAERTGGSVSTLTIQRTQQEDSAVYLCASSRGTVDQPQHFGDGTRLSIL.

The chain uses TRBV29-1 and TRBJ1-1; D possibly corresponds to TRBD1 (6 bases). Trimming took off 4 bases at V and 6 bases at J, with 9 bases between the two ends. The CDR3 runs to 11 residues. Germline V gene lookup returns CDR1 SQVTM and CDR2 ANQGSEA. CDR3 nucleotide sequence: TGCAGCGTTGCAGGGGTCGCTGAAGCTTTCTTT. It yields the protein CSVAGVAEAFF.

The V and J genes are TRBV9 and TRBJ1-4; 8 bases align to TRBD1. Germline V gives CDR1 SGDLS, CDR2 YYNGEE. The trim removed 1 base at V and 6 bases at J, leaving 2 bases unmatched. CDR3 length equals 14 residues. The CDR3 loop reads CASSVNRGDEKLFF. CDR3 sequence (DNA): TGTGCCAGCAGCGTAAACAGGGGGGATGAAAAACTGTTTTTT.

The V gene is TRBV6-6, the J gene TRBJ1-1; D is undetermined. V was shortened by 5 bases and J by 3 bases, with 13 bases between the two germline ends. The CDR3 is made up of 14 amino acids. CDR1 is MNHNY, CDR2 SVGAGI, per germline (reference sequence). The CDR3 reads CASSPVGQYTEAFF. The CDR3 DNA is TGTGCCAGCAGTCCGGTTGGGCAATACACTGAAGCTTTCTTT.

As concerns this clone: Other DNA sequences of this sample code for an identical CDR3. This sequence joins TRBV19 and TRBJ2-7; 7 nucleotides agree with TRBD1. Trimming removed 3 bases from V and 6 bases from J; junction bases left unmatched: 5. Germline CDR1 LNHDA, CDR2 SQIVND (reference sequence). The CDR3 has 13 amino acids. In DNA form, the CDR3 reads TGTGCCAGTAGTATTCGGACAGGTCGCGAGCAGTACTTC. It yields the protein CASSIRTGREQYF.

The chain uses TRBV7-2 and TRBJ2-3, with TRBD2 as a possible D gene (6 bases). Between the trimmed V and J ends, which lost 5 bases and 2 bases, there was a span of 17 bases. This CDR3 contains 16 residues. CDR1 is SGHTA and CDR2 is FQGNSA in the germline V gene. The chain's CDR3 is CASSLMGLYYTDTQYF. CDR3 in DNA: TGTGCCAGCAGCCTTATGGGACTTTATTACACAGATACGCAGTATTTT.

Only one count was recorded for this clone. The V call is TRBV5-1, the J call TRBJ2-7; tentatively, D is TRBD1 (5 bases). This CDR3 region has 13 residues. The ends were cut back, 3 bases at V and 3 bases at J, with 10 bases in the middle. Germline CDR1 SGHRS, CDR2 YFSETQ. In DNA form, the CDR3 reads TGCGCCAGCAGCTGGCAGGGCGACTACGAGCAGTACTTC. Its translation is CASSWQGDYEQYF.

The genes are TRBV5-1 and TRBJ2-3; D is undetermined. The CDR3 is 14 residues long. The V end lost 0 bases, the J end lost 6 bases, and 11 bases lay between the germline ends. CDR1 and CDR2 from the germline V gene are SGHRS and YFSETQ. CDR3 protein: CASSLVPGRDTQYF. In DNA, the CDR3 is TGCGCCAGCAGCTTGGTTCCCGGTCGGGATACGCAGTATTTT.

The chain links TRBV12-5 to TRBJ2-2, with TRBD1 matching over 9 bases. CDR3 size: 12 residues. V was pared by 8 bases and J by 9 bases, with 4 bases of the junction left unmatched. Germline V gives CDR1 LGHNT, CDR2 FRNRAP. The DNA of the CDR3 is TGTGCTAGTAGACAGGGGGACCGGGAGCTGTTTTTT. Its translation is CASRQGDRELFF.

The chain employs TRBV9 and TRBJ2-1; D gene unclear. The CDR3 totals 15 residues. Germline loops: CDR1 SGDLS, CDR2 YYNGEE. V dropped 3 bases and J dropped 2 bases, with 12 bases sitting between them. The CDR3 here is CASSGSFPPYNEQFF. The CDR3 coding sequence is TGTGCCAGCAGCGGCTCCTTTCCTCCCTACAATGAGCAGTTCTTC.

V gene TRBV7-3 combines with J gene TRBJ2-1; perhaps D is TRBD1 or TRBD2 (5 bases each). Trimming took 5 bases from V and 2 from J, leaving 13 bases between them. This CDR3 is built from 15 residues. The germline gives CDR1 SGHTA, CDR2 FQGTGA. The CDR3 sequence: CASSPGPSTYNEQFF. For the CDR3, the DNA is TGTGCCAGCAGCCCGGGGCCCTCGACCTACAATGAGCAGTTCTTC.

The rearrangement uses TRBV5-1 and TRBJ1-1, with a possible D match to TRBD1 (5 bases). V gave up 2 bases and J gave up 7 bases, with 9 bases separating them. This CDR3 is 12 amino acids long. Germline CDR1 SGHRS, CDR2 YFSETQ. The chain's CDR3 is CASSLRDGEAFF. The CDR3 nucleotides are TGCGCCAGCAGCTTAAGGGACGGTGAAGCTTTCTTT.

The chain uses TRBV9 and TRBJ2-7, with TRBD2 matching 7 bases. This CDR3 has 16 residues. Losses at the gene ends were 0 bases for V and 2 bases for J; bases not matched to a gene: 8. CDR1 is SGDLS and CDR2 is YYNGEE in the germline V gene. CDR3 region: CASSVDSGRTTYEQYF. The DNA for the CDR3 is TGTGCCAGCAGCGTAGATTCCGGGAGGACTACCTACGAGCAGTACTTC.

This clone has just one count. The V call is TRBV25-1, the J call TRBJ2-5; D possibly corresponds to TRBD1 (6 bases). The end of the DNA is better explained by TRBJ2-7, so the J call may be wrong. The germline V gene encodes CDR1 MGHDK and CDR2 SYGVNS. The CDR3 spans 18 residues. The CDR3 loop reads CASSELGAPTTYDYEQYF. In nucleotides, the CDR3 is TGTGCCAGCAGTGAATTGGGGGCCCCGACAACATACGACTACGAGCAGTACTTC.

The genes are TRBV5-4 and TRBJ1-5, with D hard to call. The germline V and J ends were trimmed by 5 bases and 0 bases, with 15 bases remaining between them. This CDR3 spans 16 amino acids. The V gene's germline CDR1 is SGHNT and CDR2 YYREEE (reference sequence). The DNA of the CDR3 is TGTGCCAGCAGTTCCTCCGGGTCCCTTAGCAATCAGCCCCAGCATTTT. Protein sequence: CASSSSGSLSNQPQHF.

The chain combines TRBV6-6 with TRBJ2-5; perhaps TRBD1 as D (7 bases). Germline loops: CDR1 MNHNY, CDR2 SVGAGI (reference sequence). The CDR3 consists of 16 residues. V shed 0 bases and J shed 5 bases, with 16 bases lying between them. The CDR3 DNA follows: TGTGCCAGCAGTTACTCGTTGTCAGGGGGGAGGGAGACCCAGTACTTC. Protein product: CASSYSLSGGRETQYF.